This TCR beta chain stems from a study of CD8+ T cells in alopecia areata. About the research overall: Twice daily, treated patients received 5 to 10 mg of oral tofacitinib.

Germline V gives CDR1 MGHRA, CDR2 YSYEKL. Trimming stripped 3 bases from V and 8 bases from J, with 17 bases between. CDR3 length: 14 residues. This clone was seen a few times. RNA extraction was followed by reverse transcription into cDNA, which acted as the sequencing template. Clones were read by immunoSEQ multiplex PCR, and TCRdb kept only the in-frame ones, dropping some. This sample has around 140,000 clones; 45% to 60% occur once, and the top ten carry more than 15%. Treatment described: oral pan-JAK inhibitor, 5-10 mg twice daily. Researchers took lesional scalp punch biopsies and peripheral blood from people who were alopecia areata patients.

This receptor was taken from a human donor with alopecia areata. The chain joins TRBV4-1 to TRBJ2-7, with D tentatively TRBD1 (8 bases). The sample consisted of CD8+ T cells sorted from blood, taken at week 4, from a patient treated with tofacitinib. The CDR3 sequence: CASSQVAQGGKQYF. Here the CDR3 DNA reads TGCGCCAGCAGCCAGGTCGCACAGGGGGGGAAGCAGTACTTC.